Described below is a single T cell receptor (beta chain) sequence and its context. The data originate from a study of T cell responses to AZD1222 COVID-19 vaccine. This table comes from immunoSEQ multiplex PCR, and its TCRdb copy is limited to in-frame clones, with some not included. The table lists 150,000 or so clones, approximately 90% of them singletons. The trim removed 0 bases at V and 7 bases at J, leaving 5 bases unmatched. The CDR3 has 15 amino acids. The germline V gene encodes CDR1 LGHDT and CDR2 YNNKEL (reference sequence). The genes are TRBV3-1 (or the pseudogene TRBV3-2) and TRBJ1-4; TRBD1 agrees at 7 bases. Sequenced here: peripheral blood, sampled on day 0 of AZD1222 vaccination. The TCR originated in an adult in good health. The CDR3 is CASSQDRQGGEKLFF. The CDR3 DNA reads as TGTGCCAGCAGCCAAGATCGACAGGGCGGTGAAAAACTGTTTTTT.